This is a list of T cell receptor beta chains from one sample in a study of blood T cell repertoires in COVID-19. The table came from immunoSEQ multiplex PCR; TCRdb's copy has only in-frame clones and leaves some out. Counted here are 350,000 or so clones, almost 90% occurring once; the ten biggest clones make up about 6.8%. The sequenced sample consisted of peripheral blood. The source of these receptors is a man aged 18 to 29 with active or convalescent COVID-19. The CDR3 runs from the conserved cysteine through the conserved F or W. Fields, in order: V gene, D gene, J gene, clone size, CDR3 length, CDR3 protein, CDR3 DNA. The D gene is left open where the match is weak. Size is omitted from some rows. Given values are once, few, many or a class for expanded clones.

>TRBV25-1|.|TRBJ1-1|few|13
CASSEYSRGEAFF
TGTGCCAGCAGTGAATATAGCCGGGGTGAAGCTTTCTTT
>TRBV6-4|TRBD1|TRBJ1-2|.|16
CASSQSGQGADYGYTF
TGTGCCAGCAGTCAGTCCGGACAGGGAGCGGACTATGGCTACACCTTC
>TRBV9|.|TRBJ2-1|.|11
CASSVEHEQFF
TGTGCCAGCAGCGTAGAGCATGAGCAGTTCTTC
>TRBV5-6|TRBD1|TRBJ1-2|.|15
CASSKDRSQYYGYTF
TGTGCCAGCAGCAAGGACAGGAGTCAGTACTATGGCTACACCTTC
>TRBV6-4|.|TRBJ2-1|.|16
CASSSESGSSYNEQFF
TGTGCCAGCAGTTCCGAAAGCGGTAGCTCCTACAATGAGCAGTTCTTC
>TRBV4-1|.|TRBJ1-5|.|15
CASSQGGAKNQPQHF
TGCGCCAGCAGCCAGGGAGGGGCTAAAAATCAGCCCCAGCATTTT
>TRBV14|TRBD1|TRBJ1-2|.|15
CASSQGTGPYYGYTF
TGTGCCAGCAGCCAAGGGACAGGGCCTTACTATGGCTACACCTTC
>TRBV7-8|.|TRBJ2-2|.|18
CASSLVGGFPAGTGELFF
TGTGCCAGCAGCTTAGTAGGCGGCTTCCCTGCCGGCACCGGGGAGCTGTTTTTT
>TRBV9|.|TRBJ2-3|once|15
CASSARDGVTDTQYF
TGTGCCAGCAGCGCCAGGGATGGAGTCACAGATACGCAGTATTTT
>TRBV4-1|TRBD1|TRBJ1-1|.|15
CASSQGGQGVYEAFF
TGCGCCAGCAGCCAAGGCGGACAGGGGGTTTATGAAGCTTTCTTT
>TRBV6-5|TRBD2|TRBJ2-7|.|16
CASSLASGRAGYEQYF
TGTGCCAGCAGTTTGGCTAGCGGGAGGGCCGGGTACGAGCAGTACTTC
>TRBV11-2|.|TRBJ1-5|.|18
CASSLGGPGATSNQPQHF
TGTGCCAGCAGCTTAGGGGGACCAGGGGCCACAAGCAATCAGCCCCAGCATTTT
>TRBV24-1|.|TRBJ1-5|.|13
CATSDRVGSPQHF
TGTGCCACCAGTGACAGGGTAGGCAGCCCCCAGCATTTT
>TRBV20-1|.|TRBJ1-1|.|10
CSATGIKAFF
TGCAGTGCGACCGGGATAAAAGCTTTCTTT